The TCR beta chain under discussion was sequenced for a study of PD-1 blockade in classical Hodgkin lymphoma. Study-wide results and caveats: Researchers reported that CD4+ TCR diversity, though not CD8+, rose significantly by C4D1. Before treatment, TCR diversity in newly diagnosed patients was reportedly lower than in healthy donors.

A word on this clone: Its antigen is not identified. The sample contains more than one DNA sequence encoding this CDR3.

Generated by immunoSEQ multiplex PCR, the TCRdb table keeps only in-frame clones and is missing some. Here the sample spans tens of thousands of clones, more than 75% being singletons. Looked up from germline, CDR1 is SEHNR and CDR2 is FQNEAQ (reference sequence). V lost 3 bases to trimming and J lost 6 bases; unmatched junction nucleotides: 7. There are 15 residues in the CDR3. Every patient had relapsed following autologous stem cell transplantation, and cohorts differed in brentuximab vedotin exposure. This clonotype originated in a human donor with classical Hodgkin lymphoma. The sequencing here drew on peripheral blood mononuclear cells (PBMCs), taken at baseline. V gene TRBV7-9 combines with J gene TRBJ2-1; TRBD1 agrees at 8 bases. The DNA of the CDR3 is TGTGCCAGCAGCTTTGGGCAGGGGGCCTCCAATGAGCAGTTCTTC. Translation gives CASSFGQGASNEQFF.